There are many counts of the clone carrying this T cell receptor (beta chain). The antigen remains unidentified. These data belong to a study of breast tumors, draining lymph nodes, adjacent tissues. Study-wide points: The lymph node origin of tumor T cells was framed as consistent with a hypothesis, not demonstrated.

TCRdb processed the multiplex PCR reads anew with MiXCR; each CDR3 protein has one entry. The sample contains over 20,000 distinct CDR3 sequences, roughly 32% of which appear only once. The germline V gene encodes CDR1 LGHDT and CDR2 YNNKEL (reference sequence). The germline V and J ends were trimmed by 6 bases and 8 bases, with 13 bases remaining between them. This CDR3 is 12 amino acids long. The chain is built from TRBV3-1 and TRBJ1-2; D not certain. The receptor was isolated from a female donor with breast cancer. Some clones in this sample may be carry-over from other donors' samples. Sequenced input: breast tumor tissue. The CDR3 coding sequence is TGTGCCAGCAGGTATTCGGGGAGCGGCTACACCTTC. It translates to CASRYSGSGYTF.